The rows below give T cell receptor beta chains drawn from one sample of a study of blood T cell repertoires in COVID-19. The data were produced by immunoSEQ multiplex PCR, yet TCRdb's version contains in-frame clones alone and is incomplete. The table includes tens of thousands of clones, roughly 80% detected once. The specimen was peripheral blood. These receptors came from a woman in her sixties or seventies with acute or convalescent COVID-19. The CDR3 runs from the conserved cysteine through the conserved F or W. The D gene is left open where the match is weak. Clone size, where shown, is once, few, many, or a class for clones that have expanded.

.	TRBV24-1	TRBJ2-5	.	CATSPDSNTQYF	TGTGCCACCAGTCCAGATTCCAATACCCAGTACTTC
.	TRBV12-3/TRBV12-4	TRBJ1-1	.	CASSHAGTEAFF	TGTGCCAGCAGTCACGCAGGCACTGAAGCTTTCTTT
.	TRBV7-3	TRBJ2-2	.	CASSLLGNTGELFF	TGTGCCAGCAGCTTACTAGGGAACACCGGGGAGCTGTTTTTT
TRBD1	TRBV7-9	TRBJ1-6	.	CASREGQGNSPLHF	TGTGCCAGCAGGGAGGGACAGGGTAATTCACCCCTCCACTTT
.	TRBV9	TRBJ2-1	.	CASSAVKDSSYNEQFF	TGTGCCAGCAGCGCGGTTAAGGACAGCTCCTACAATGAGCAGTTCTTC
.	TRBV7-9	TRBJ2-2	.	CASSPNTGELFF	TGTGCCAGCAGCCCTAACACCGGGGAGCTGTTTTTT
.	TRBV12-3/TRBV12-4	TRBJ2-7	.	CASSLSPRPEQYF	TGTGCCAGCAGTTTATCACCTAGACCGGAGCAGTACTTC
.	TRBV29-1	TRBJ2-3	.	CSVVYLARTDTQYF	TGCAGCGTTGTTTACCTAGCGCGCACAGATACGCAGTATTTT
TRBD2	TRBV6-1	TRBJ2-3	few	CASSDLAGGADTQYF	TGTGCCAGCAGTGATTTAGCGGGGGGGGCAGATACGCAGTATTTT
.	TRBV5-1	TRBJ2-5	.	CASSLDGFRYLQETQYF	TGCGCCAGCAGCTTGGACGGGTTCCGTTATTTACAAGAGACCCAGTACTTC
.	TRBV7-6	TRBJ2-1	few	CASSLLRYNEQFF	TGTGCCAGCAGCCTTCTCCGGTACAATGAGCAGTTCTTC
.	TRBV29-1	TRBJ2-1	once	CSVRQAYNEQFF	TGCAGCGTCCGACAGGCCTACAATGAGCAGTTCTTC
TRBD2	TRBV4-2	TRBJ2-1	.	CASSQEGVAGPFNEQFF	TGTGCCAGCAGCCAAGAGGGGGTAGCGGGACCTTTTAATGAGCAGTTCTTC
.	TRBV21-1	TRBJ1-4	.	CASSTGTENVSVINEKLFF	TGTGCCAGCAGCACGGGGACAGAAAACGTATCCGTCATTAATGAAAAACTGTTTTTT
TRBD1	TRBV5-5	TRBJ1-2	once	CASRPGTGNYGYTF	TGTGCCAGCCGTCCCGGGACAGGGAACTATGGCTACACCTTC
.	TRBV29-1	TRBJ1-2	.	CSVATGRYGYTF	TGCAGCGTTGCCACCGGTCGCTATGGCTACACCTTC
TRBD1	TRBV6-5	TRBJ2-7	.	CASNKGTATYEQYF	TGTGCCAGCAATAAGGGGACAGCTACCTACGAGCAGTACTTC
.	TRBV30	TRBJ2-5	.	CAWSVGVTGETQYF	TGTGCCTGGAGTGTCGGGGTCACTGGAGAGACCCAGTACTTC
.	TRBV7-7	TRBJ2-5	.	CASSLVYREETQYF	TGTGCCAGCAGCTTAGTATACAGGGAAGAGACCCAGTACTTC
.	TRBV9	TRBJ2-2	few	CASSPELTTGELFF	TGTGCCAGCAGCCCTGAACTAACCACCGGGGAGCTGTTTTTT
.	TRBV27	TRBJ1-2	.	CATTPYAGASGYGYTF	TGTGCCACCACCCCGTATGCGGGGGCGAGTGGCTATGGCTACACCTTC
TRBD2	TRBV19	TRBJ2-3	.	CASSMSGGTDTQYF	TGTGCCAGTAGTATGAGCGGGGGTACAGATACGCAGTATTTT
.	TRBV6-5	TRBJ1-6	.	CASSLQGERPLHF	TGTGCCAGCAGTTTACAGGGAGAGCGACCCCTCCACTTT
TRBD1	TRBV30	TRBJ1-6	few	CAWTPQGVSSPLHF	TGTGCCTGGACTCCTCAGGGGGTTAGTTCACCCCTCCACTTT
.	TRBV20-1	TRBJ1-1	.	CSAVRATEAFF	TGCAGTGCCGTCCGAGCCACTGAAGCTTTCTTT
.	TRBV5-1	TRBJ1-2	.	CASSLGDIHYGYTF	TGCGCCAGCAGCTTGGGAGACATTCACTATGGCTACACCTTC
.	TRBV4-1	TRBJ1-5	.	CASSQDIVRKQPQHF	TGCGCCAGCAGCCAAGACATTGTCAGGAAACAGCCCCAGCATTTT
TRBD1	TRBV6-1	TRBJ2-1	.	CASSEALLGQGTYNEQFF	TGTGCCAGCAGTGAAGCGCTGTTGGGACAGGGTACCTACAATGAGCAGTTCTTC
.	TRBV5-8	TRBJ1-5	.	CASSLPTASYSNQPQHF	TGTGCCAGCAGCCTCCCGACAGCGAGTTATAGCAATCAGCCCCAGCATTTT
.	TRBV6-2/TRBV6-3	TRBJ1-1	.	CASSYLGAGTEAFF	TGTGCCAGCAGTTACTTGGGGGCGGGCACTGAAGCTTTCTTT
TRBD1	TRBV2	TRBJ2-7	.	CASKIQGEQYF	TGTGCCAGCAAGATACAGGGGGAGCAGTACTTC
TRBD2	TRBV11-2	TRBJ2-2	.	CASSLAGGGVTGELFF	TGTGCCAGCAGCTTAGCTGGCGGGGGGGTCACCGGGGAGCTGTTTTTT
.	TRBV6-5	TRBJ2-3	.	CASRGAGPNTQYF	TGTGCCAGCAGGGGAGCGGGCCCGAATACGCAGTATTTT
.	TRBV18	TRBJ1-3	.	CASSPRLDSGNTIYF	TGTGCCAGCTCACCGAGATTAGACTCTGGAAACACCATATATTTT
TRBD1	TRBV29-1	TRBJ1-3	.	CSVGGDRDIPGNTIYF	TGCAGCGTTGGAGGAGACAGGGACATTCCTGGAAACACCATATATTTT
.	TRBV10-3	TRBJ1-5	.	CATLRVNQPQHF	TGTGCCACCCTAAGAGTAAATCAGCCCCAGCATTTT
.	TRBV5-1	TRBJ2-5	once	CASSRLRETQYF	TGCGCCAGCAGTAGACTTCGAGAGACCCAGTACTTC
TRBD2	TRBV6-5	TRBJ2-5	.	CATGSGGQETQYF	TGTGCCACCGGTAGCGGGGGGCAAGAGACCCAGTACTTC
.	TRBV9	TRBJ2-1	.	CASSPLPGEQFF	TGTGCCAGCAGCCCACTCCCCGGTGAGCAGTTCTTC
.	TRBV9	TRBJ2-3	few	CASSVAERATDTQYF	TGTGCCAGCAGCGTAGCTGAGAGGGCCACAGATACGCAGTATTTT
.	TRBV21-1	TRBJ1-1	.	CASSALSSNTEAFF	TGTGCCAGCAGCGCGTTGAGCTCGAACACTGAAGCTTTCTTT
.	TRBV10-3	TRBJ2-1	.	CAISESSNEQFF	TGTGCCATCAGTGAGTCGAGCAATGAGCAGTTCTTC